This T cell receptor beta chain was documented in a study of blood T cell repertoires in COVID-19. Looking at the study overall: COVID-19 samples, acute and convalescent, were from the United States, Italy and Spain. T cells, B-cell-depleted T cells, or PBMCs provided the cDNA or gDNA that served as material.

How the authors handled the data: Nucleated cell counts were estimated from reference gene primer amplification. Assay: immunoSEQ multiplex PCR; the TCRdb copy retains only in-frame clones and omits some. V and J calls and clone size come straight from that table; D and trimming were deduced from the DNA. This sample yields tens of thousands of clones, of which roughly 82% are seen a single time; roughly 13% belongs to the top ten. Per the germline V gene, CDR1 is SGHVS and CDR2 is FQNEAQ. The CDR3 has 15 residues. Trimming took 7 bases from V and 0 from J, leaving 12 bases between them. The clonotype was recovered from a woman older than 75 with acute or convalescent COVID-19. Sequencing was done on a sample of peripheral blood. The chain joins TRBV7-8 to TRBJ2-2; D not certain. The chain's CDR3 is CASKRGETNTGELFF. The CDR3 DNA is TGTGCCAGCAAGAGAGGAGAAACGAACACCGGGGAGCTGTTTTTT.